Shown below are 25 T cell receptor beta chains from a single sample sequenced in a study of response to subunit inactivated influenza vaccine. Each CDR3 protein is one row after TCRdb ran MiXCR on the RT-PCR reads. The sample consists of almost 600,000 distinct CDR3 sequences, around 15% of them appearing once. The source was PBMCs from blood, collected about 12 days after vaccination. These receptor sequences come from a man aged 50-59 years who received an inactivated influenza vaccine.

The gene calls are TRBV11-2 and TRBJ2-5, with TRBD2 matching 8 bases. The germline CDR1 and CDR2 sequences are SGHAT and FQNNGV. The V gene end was trimmed by 4 bases and the J gene end by 12 bases; junction bases not matched to a gene: 10. CDR3 length: 13 amino acids. CDR3: CASSSEAGGTKYF. Here the CDR3 DNA reads TGTGCCAGCAGCTCAGAGGCGGGGGGTACAAAGTACTTC. The variable domain in full, with the rest retrieved from reference TRBV11-2 and TRBJ2-5, is EAGVAQSPRYKIIEKRQSVAFWCNPISGHATLYWYQQILGQGPKLLIQFQNNGVVDDSQLPKDRFSAERLKGVDSTLKIQPAKLEDSAVYLCASSSEAGGTKYFGPGTRLLVL.

This clonotype was picked up many times. The V gene is TRBV7-2, the J gene TRBJ2-1; D possibly corresponds to TRBD2 (5 bases). Trimming cost V 4 bases and J 8 bases, with 18 bases left between them. The CDR3 extends over 15 amino acids. The germline gives CDR1 SGHTA, CDR2 FQGNSA. CDR3 nucleotides: TGTGCCAGCAGCTCCATGATCGGGGTTGCTGATGAGCAGTTCTTC. It translates to CASSSMIGVADEQFF.

This clonotype has ten or more counts. This chain links TRBV12-3 or TRBV12-4 with TRBJ2-1, with D perhaps matching TRBD2 (6 bases). This CDR3 is 12 amino acids long. The V end was cut by 3 bases, the J end by 9 bases, with 9 bases between. CDR3 sequence reads: CASSFGGSEQFF. Written as DNA, the CDR3 is TGTGCCAGCAGTTTCGGGGGAAGTGAGCAGTTCTTC.

This chain connects TRBV24-1 to TRBJ2-1, with D tentatively TRBD1 (6 bases). Trimming left V 0 bases short and J 8 bases short, with 7 bases between. The CDR3 extends over 13 amino acids. Looked up from germline, CDR1 is KGHDR and CDR2 is SFDVKD. The DNA for the CDR3 is TGTGCCACCAGTGATTTGGGGGGCTATGAGCAGTTCTTC. Translating gives CATSDLGGYEQFF.

This clonotype has more than one count but fewer than ten. The V and J genes are TRBV25-1 and TRBJ2-5, with TRBD2 identical over 12 bases. V shed 5 bases and J 4 bases; nucleotides not matched to a gene: 5. CDR3 length: 15 residues. Per the germline V gene, CDR1 is MGHDK and CDR2 is SYGVNS. The CDR3 DNA follows: TGTGCCAGCAGTCAGCTAGCGGGGGGGGGAGAGACCCAGTACTTC. Its translation is CASSQLAGGGETQYF.

This clonotype has a handful of counts. The J gene is TRBJ1-3, the V gene TRBV6-5; D is uncertain. Germline V gives CDR1 MNHEY, CDR2 SVGAGI. CDR3 size: 15 residues. Trimming left V 0 bases short and J 0 bases short, with 6 bases between. The chain's CDR3 is CASSYSLDSGNTIYF. CDR3 DNA: TGTGCCAGCAGTTACTCCCTAGACTCTGGAAACACCATATATTTT.

This clonotype has only a few counts. The DNA of the CDR3 is TGCAGCGTTGCTCCTTGGCGGAACAATGAGCAGTTCTTC. Amino acids: CSVAPWRNNEQFF. This chain connects TRBV29-1 to TRBJ2-1; D gene uncertain. Germline-derived CDR1 and CDR2 are SQVTM and ANQGSEA. This CDR3 region has 13 residues. The V and J ends lost 4 bases and 5 bases respectively, with 12 bases between them.

This clonotype was counted many times. The chain recombines TRBV7-8 with TRBJ1-1; no clear D. Trimming took 1 base from V and 0 from J, leaving 9 bases between them. The CDR3 is made up of 15 amino acids. Germline CDR1 reads SGHVS; CDR2 reads FQNEAQ. CDR3 in DNA: TGTGCCAGCAGCTTAGAGGCAGTCATGAACACTGAAGCTTTCTTT. Protein: CASSLEAVMNTEAFF.

This clonotype occurred a few times. The chain employs TRBV24-1 and TRBJ2-1; 8 bases line up with TRBD2. The CDR3 covers 19 residues. CDR1 KGHDR and CDR2 SFDVKD come from the germline V gene. The J segment lost 1 base and the V segment lost 9 bases, leaving 19 bases of the junction unmatched. CDR3 sequence: CATGGTSSGWGDSYNEQFF. CDR3 nucleotides: TGTGCCACCGGAGGAACCTCTAGCGGGTGGGGGGATTCCTACAATGAGCAGTTCTTC.

This clonotype was observed at least ten times. V is TRBV28 and J is TRBJ2-1; 10 nucleotides align to TRBD1. Germline-derived CDR1 and CDR2 are MDHEN and SYDVKM. V shed 6 bases, J shed 1 base, and the junction held 6 bases outside the gene matches. This CDR3 has 16 residues. DNA for the CDR3: TGTGCCAGCAGCGAGCTGGGACAGGGGTCCTACAATGAGCAGTTCTTC. It is translated as CASSELGQGSYNEQFF.

This sequence joins TRBV10-3 and TRBJ1-1; 9 nucleotides agree with TRBD1. This CDR3 contains 15 residues. J lost 1 base, V lost 5 bases, and 5 bases had no gene match. Germline V gene sequence: CDR1 ENHRY, CDR2 SYGVKD. DNA of the CDR3: TGTGCCATCAGTACCCCGGGACAGGGGAACACTGAAGCTTTCTTT. It codes for CAISTPGQGNTEAFF.

This clonotype showed up just a few times. A much larger clone lies one base from this, so it may be a read error. The chain links TRBV6-2 or TRBV6-3 to TRBJ2-7; D uncertain. The CDR3 has 11 residues. Between the trimmed V and J ends, which lost 5 bases and 7 bases, there was a span of 9 bases. The V gene's germline CDR1 is MNHEY and CDR2 SVGEGT. The CDR3 DNA reads TGTGCCAGCAGTCAAAACTGGGAGCAGTACTTC. Amino acid sequence: CASSQNWEQYF.

The genes are TRBV9 and TRBJ2-2; 8 nucleotides line up with TRBD2. CDR1 and CDR2 (germline): SGDLS, YYNGEE. V gave up 3 bases and J gave up 0 bases; unmatched junction bases: 7. This CDR3 contains 17 residues. CDR3 nucleotide sequence: TGTGCCAGCAGCGCCCCTACTAGCGGATCGAACACCGGGGAGCTGTTTTTT. The encoded protein is CASSAPTSGSNTGELFF.

This clonotype was recorded many times. This chain connects TRBV15 to TRBJ1-2, with a tentative D call TRBD1 (5 bases). V shed 2 bases and J shed 2 bases, with 12 bases lying between them. Germline values: CDR1 LNHNV, CDR2 YYDKDF (reference sequence). The CDR3 totals 15 residues. DNA of the CDR3: TGTGCCACCAGCAGACGCCGGGGCTCAAACTATGGCTACACCTTC. Translating it yields CATSRRRGSNYGYTF. Full variable domain (outside the CDR3, taken from reference TRBV15 and TRBJ1-2): DAMVIQNPRYQVTQFGKPVTLSCSQTLNHNVMYWYQQKSSQAPKLLFHYYDKDFNNEADTPDNFQSRRPNTSFCFLDIRSPGLGDTAMYLCATSRRRGSNYGYTFGSGTRLTVV.

The chain couples TRBV15 to TRBJ2-5; perhaps D is TRBD1 or TRBD2 (5 bases each). This CDR3 contains 15 residues. V was cut by 0 bases and J by 5 bases, with 13 bases left in between. Germline values: CDR1 LNHNV, CDR2 YYDKDF (reference sequence). The CDR3 DNA reads as TGTGCCACCAGCAGAGATCATGGGACGGAGGAGACCCAGTACTTC. It specifies CATSRDHGTEETQYF.

This clonotype occurred many times. The chain has TRBV7-2 and TRBJ2-1; no clear D. The germline V and J ends were trimmed by 2 bases and 7 bases, with 15 bases remaining between them. The CDR3 length is 15 residues. Germline V lookup: CDR1 SGHTA, CDR2 FQGNSA. CDR3 region: CASSLSPSVGNEQFF. The CDR3 DNA is TGTGCCAGCAGCTTATCCCCCTCGGTGGGTAATGAGCAGTTCTTC.

The chain links TRBV27 to TRBJ1-1; the D is unclear. This CDR3 comprises 13 residues. Germline loops: CDR1 MNHEY, CDR2 SMNVEV (reference sequence). Trimming took off 5 bases at V and 5 bases at J, with 12 bases between the two ends. The CDR3: CASSLLTYTEAFF. CDR3 nucleotides: TGTGCCAGCAGTCTCTTGACGTATACTGAAGCTTTCTTT.

The chain combines TRBV11-2 with TRBJ2-7; D may be TRBD1 (6 bases). Between the trimmed V and J ends, which lost 3 bases and 6 bases, there was a span of 9 bases. This CDR3 has 12 amino acids. The germline gives CDR1 SGHAT, CDR2 FQNNGV. The CDR3: CASSLGAAEQYF. For the CDR3, the DNA is TGTGCCAGCAGCTTGGGGGCGGCCGAGCAGTACTTC.

J is TRBJ1-1 and V is TRBV20-1; D possibly corresponds to TRBD1 (5 bases). V gave up 2 bases and J gave up 2 bases, with 12 bases separating them. The germline gives CDR1 DFQATT, CDR2 SNEGSKA (reference sequence). The CDR3 spans 14 residues. The CDR3 DNA is TGCAGTGCTAGAAAGGGTGGGGGTAACACTGAAGCTTTCTTT. Translation gives CSARKGGGNTEAFF.

The chain has TRBV15 and TRBJ2-2, with a weak D call TRBD2 (5 bases). CDR1 and CDR2 from the germline V gene are LNHNV and YYDKDF (reference sequence). The CDR3 loop spans 17 amino acids. With 0 bases removed from V and 5 bases from J, the gap between germline ends came to 16 bases. In DNA, the CDR3 is TGTGCCACCAGCAGAGATACCAGCAGCGGAGTTACCGGGGAGCTGTTTTTT. It codes for CATSRDTSSGVTGELFF. Combining the CDR3 with reference TRBV15 and TRBJ2-2 gives the whole variable domain DAMVIQNPRYQVTQFGKPVTLSCSQTLNHNVMYWYQQKSSQAPKLLFHYYDKDFNNEADTPDNFQSRRPNTSFCFLDIRSPGLGDTAMYLCATSRDTSSGVTGELFFGEGSRLTVL.

V and J are TRBV20-1 and TRBJ2-5, with 9 bases lining up with TRBD1. Trimming cost V 6 bases and J 5 bases; bases outside gene matches: 10. CDR3 length: 14 amino acids. The germline CDR1 and CDR2 sequences are DFQATT and SNEGSKA (reference sequence). In DNA, the CDR3 is TGCAGTGCGACACAACAGGGGGCGCATGAGACCCAGTACTTC. This translates into CSATQQGAHETQYF.

The chain is built from TRBV5-1 and TRBJ1-4; 7 bases agree with TRBD1. Germline V gene data show CDR1 as SGHRS and CDR2 as YFSETQ. The CDR3 is 15 amino acids. J was trimmed by 5 bases and V by 4 bases; bases with no gene match: 8. CDR3 bases: TGCGCCAGCAGCGGAAGGACAGGCGCGAATGAAAAACTGTTTTTT. Protein: CASSGRTGANEKLFF.

In this sample, this clonotype turned up a few times. V gene TRBV4-3 combines with J gene TRBJ2-1; D might be TRBD1 (6 bases). The CDR3 contains 18 residues. Trimming pared 0 bases from V and 4 bases from J, leaving 19 bases between. Looked up from germline, CDR1 is LGHNA and CDR2 is YSLEER. CDR3 amino acids: CASSQESQFRGPYNEQFF. The CDR3, as DNA: TGCGCCAGCAGCCAAGAGTCGCAATTCAGGGGCCCTTACAATGAGCAGTTCTTC.

The table lists this clonotype with a count of one. One junction end disagrees with the germline gene, perhaps due to a read error. The chain has TRBV27 and TRBJ1-4; the D gene is possibly TRBD1 (5 bases). CDR3 length equals 16 residues. Germline CDR1 is MNHEY and CDR2 is SMNVEV (reference sequence). In DNA, the CDR3 is TGTGCCAGCAGCCGAGGGACCACACCTGCTAACGAAAAACTGTTTTTT. Translating gives CASSRGTTPANEKLFF.

The chain joins TRBV6-2 or TRBV6-3 to TRBJ2-2; 7 positions agree with TRBD2. In germline, CDR1 is MNHEY, CDR2 SVGEGT. V was clipped by 4 bases and J by 7 bases; unmatched bases: 6. This CDR3 has 14 residues. The CDR3 bases are TGTGCCAGCAGTTCTTTGACTAGCCGCGGGGAGCTGTTTTTT. Its protein product is CASSSLTSRGELFF.